A single sample is the source of the 10 T cell receptor beta chains below, sequenced in a study of blood T cell repertoires in COVID-19. The table came from immunoSEQ multiplex PCR; TCRdb's copy has only in-frame clones and leaves some out. Among under 200,000 clones, roughly 81% were seen once, and the ten largest hold 4% to 5%. Material: peripheral blood. These receptors were taken from a woman aged 80 or older with acute or convalescent COVID-19.

This chain's CDR3 is CASSFSTTGELFF. The DNA of the CDR3 is TGTGCCAGCTCATTTTCTACTACCGGGGAGCTGTTTTTT. The gene calls are TRBV18 and TRBJ2-2, with D unclear. Trimming took off 5 bases at V and 5 bases at J, with 9 bases between the two ends. The CDR3 runs 13 residues. Germline lookup yields CDR1 KGHSH and CDR2 LQKENI.

The gene calls are TRBV7-8 and TRBJ1-1; 9 nucleotides align to TRBD1. Per the germline V gene, CDR1 is SGHVS and CDR2 is FQNEAQ. The CDR3 sequence is 13 residues long. V was clipped by 10 bases and J by 2 bases; unmatched bases: 5. The CDR3 DNA reads TGTGCCACCTGGGACAGGGCAAACACTGAAGCTTTCTTT. This encodes CATWDRANTEAFF.

This clone has only one observation. The chain links TRBV4-3 to TRBJ2-7; tentatively, D is TRBD2 (9 bases). The germline V gene has CDR1 LGHNA and CDR2 YSLEER. The CDR3 totals 19 residues. V lost 0 bases, J lost 1 base, and 22 bases lay in between. CDR3 nucleotide sequence: TGCGCCAGCAGCCAAGATGTGGGGACAGGACTAGCGTGGTCCTACGAGCAGTACTTC. This gives the protein CASSQDVGTGLAWSYEQYF.

The V call is TRBV19, the J call TRBJ2-7; unclear D gene. V lost 7 bases and J 2 bases, leaving 15 bases between the germline ends. Germline values: CDR1 LNHDA, CDR2 SQIVND (reference sequence). This CDR3 is built from 14 residues. CDR3 region: CASKFSVTTYEQYF. CDR3 in DNA: TGTGCCAGTAAGTTCAGTGTCACCACCTACGAGCAGTACTTC.

The chain combines TRBV11-2 with TRBJ1-1; D is perhaps TRBD1 (5 bases). Trimming removed 7 bases from V and 0 bases from J, with 9 bases in between. The V gene's germline CDR1 is SGHAT and CDR2 FQNNGV. The CDR3 has 13 amino acids. The CDR3 nucleotides read TGTGCCAGCAAACAGGACATGAACACTGAAGCTTTCTTT. Translation: CASKQDMNTEAFF.

The chain has TRBV6-5 and TRBJ2-2; 10 nucleotides match TRBD2. V trimming: 5 bases; J trimming: 7 bases; junction bases outside the gene matches: 7. CDR3 size: 15 residues. Germline CDR1 reads MNHEY; CDR2 reads SVGAGI. The CDR3 protein is CASSLLAGEVGELFF. The CDR3 DNA reads TGTGCCAGCAGTCTCCTAGCGGGAGAGGTCGGGGAGCTGTTTTTT.

The chain uses TRBV7-8 and TRBJ1-6; 7 bases are a match to TRBD1. Germline V gives CDR1 SGHVS, CDR2 FQNEAQ. CDR3 length: 14 residues. V was pared by 3 bases and J by 9 bases, with 5 bases of the junction left unmatched. The CDR3: CASSFSQGGSPLHF. The CDR3 nucleotides are TGTGCCAGCAGCTTTTCCCAGGGGGGTTCACCCCTCCACTTT.

This rearrangement joins TRBV7-9 to TRBJ2-7, with D possibly TRBD2 on 6 matching bases. This CDR3 comprises 12 residues. From germline, CDR1 is SEHNR and CDR2 FQNEAQ (reference sequence). The DNA for the CDR3 is TGTGCATTAGCGGAGGGAAGCCTCGAGCAGTACTTC. Translation: CALAEGSLEQYF.

This clone was seen just once. This chain joins TRBV11-2 and TRBJ2-7; D call uncertain. The germline V gene encodes CDR1 SGHAT and CDR2 FQNNGV. Trimming pared 3 bases from V and 8 bases from J, leaving 11 bases between. The CDR3 sequence is 12 residues long. CDR3 region: CASSFARAKQYF. The CDR3 DNA sequence: TGTGCCAGCAGCTTCGCCCGCGCCAAGCAGTACTTC.

This chain joins TRBV11-2 and TRBJ2-1, with D perhaps TRBD1 (6 bases). Germline assignment: CDR1 SGHAT and CDR2 FQNNGV. The CDR3 loop spans 16 amino acids. V lost 5 bases and J lost 10, with 24 bases in between. CDR3 nucleotides: TGTGCCAGCAGCGCCGGGGTTCTAGCTGGGGGCCGCGAGCAGTTCTTC. Its translation is CASSAGVLAGGREQFF. The entire variable domain, with the rest obtained from reference TRBV11-2 and TRBJ2-1, is as follows: EAGVAQSPRYKIIEKRQSVAFWCNPISGHATLYWYQQILGQGPKLLIQFQNNGVVDDSQLPKDRFSAERLKGVDSTLKIQPAKLEDSAVYLCASSAGVLAGGREQFFGPGTRLTVL.